Listed here is a single TCR beta chain. Its antigen is still unknown. Without any cell sorting, roughly 18-31 mg of bulk tissue yielded co-extracted RNA and DNA. The data were obtained in a study of tumor-infiltrating lymphocytes in primary liver carcinoma. Study background: Patients comprised men and women whose ages fell between 30 and 69 years. Points from the study as a whole: Just about 7.5-24% of leading clones were found in every one of five regions.

TCR beta cDNA was prepared out of around 460 ng total RNA by means of a constant-region primer. What produced the TCR beta libraries was three nested multiplex PCR rounds using slightly modified ARM-PCR. From the multiplex PCR reads, TCRdb called clonotypes with MiXCR, one entry per CDR3 protein. The data show 60,000 to 90,000 distinct CDR3 sequences, approximately 70% seen once. This clonotype was obtained from a man between 40 and 49 years old with primary liver carcinoma and hepatitis B virus infection. The sample comprised liver tumor tissue from sampling region 4. Specified subset: tumor region T4, right-lateral pole.

CDR3 in DNA: TGTGCCAGCAGCCACCGGGACACTACTGAAGCTTTCTTT. Translation gives CASSHRDTTEAFF. The rearrangement joins TRBV6-1 to TRBJ1-1, with D tentatively TRBD1 (6 bases). The ends were cut back, 6 bases at V and 5 bases at J, with 13 bases in the middle. The CDR3 loop spans 13 amino acids. Germline-derived CDR1 and CDR2 are MNHNS and SASEGT.